This T cell receptor beta chain was found in a study of T cells after yellow fever vaccination. The study, taken as a whole, reports: The booster saw the reappearance of most primary-vaccination clones (about 95% CD4, 80% to 90% CD8). The study noted that FACS-sorted repertoires could contain abundant clonotypes contaminating from the bulk population.

With 0 bases removed from V and 2 bases from J, the gap between germline ends came to 11 bases. This CDR3 is built from 14 residues. Germline V gene sequence: CDR1 DFQATT, CDR2 SNEGSKA (reference sequence). The authors made TCR cDNA by 5'RACE template switching, adding a universal primer site and UMIs. In TCRdb, the 5' RACE reads were re-called with MiXCR into one record per CDR3 protein. The sample has 500,000 to 700,000 distinct CDR3 sequences, around 21% seen once. Comment on this clonotype: Antigen unknown.

The V gene is TRBV20-1, the J gene TRBJ2-7; the D gene is possibly TRBD1 (6 bases). Sample: PBMCs, taken 15 days after the yellow fever booster vaccination. The receptor was derived from a man in his thirties or forties who received the YFV17D yellow fever vaccine. The chain's CDR3 is CSARDSRGPYEQYF. The CDR3 DNA is TGCAGTGCTAGAGATTCCAGGGGTCCCTACGAGCAGTACTTC.